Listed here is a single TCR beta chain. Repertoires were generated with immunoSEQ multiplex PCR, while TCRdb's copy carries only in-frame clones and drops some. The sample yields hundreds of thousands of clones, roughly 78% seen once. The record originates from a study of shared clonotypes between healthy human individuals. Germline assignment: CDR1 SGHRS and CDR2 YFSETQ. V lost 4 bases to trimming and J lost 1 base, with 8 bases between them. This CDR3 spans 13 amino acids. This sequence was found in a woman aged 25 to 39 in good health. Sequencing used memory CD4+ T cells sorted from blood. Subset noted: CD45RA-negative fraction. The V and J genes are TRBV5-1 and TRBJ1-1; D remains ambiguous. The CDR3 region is CASSTSGNTEAFF. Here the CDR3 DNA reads TGCGCCAGCAGCACTTCCGGGAACACTGAAGCTTTCTTT.